The 9 T cell receptor beta chains given below trace back to one sample, sequenced in a study of graft-versus-host responses after intestinal transplantation. Repertoires were generated with immunoSEQ multiplex PCR, while TCRdb's copy carries only in-frame clones and drops some. The table lists roughly 3,900 clones, 20% to 25% of them singletons. This sample comprised alloreactive CD4+ T cells from a mixed lymphocyte reaction culture, obtained before transplantation. Described subset: CFSE-low proliferating T cells sorted from roughly 6-day pre-transplant mixed lymphocyte reaction (GvH or HvG direction). The origin of the receptors is a human patient who was an organ donor for intestinal transplantation.

Only a few counts were recorded for this clone. The chain employs TRBV28 and TRBJ2-5; tentatively, D is TRBD2 (5 bases). Germline loops: CDR1 MDHEN, CDR2 SYDVKM. The CDR3 is made up of 13 amino acids. The ends were cut back, 2 bases at V and 3 bases at J, with 7 bases in the middle. DNA of the CDR3: TGTGCCAGCAGTTTAAGAGGGAAAGAGACCCAGTACTTC. Protein: CASSLRGKETQYF.

The chain carries TRBV6-5 and TRBJ2-7; D unresolved. V was cut by 6 bases and J by 5 bases, with 17 bases left in between. Looked up from germline, CDR1 is MNHEY and CDR2 is SVGAGI. The CDR3 is made up of 14 amino acids. The CDR3 loop is CASSPRKESNEQYV. In DNA form, the CDR3 reads TGTGCCAGCAGCCCGAGAAAGGAGTCGAACGAGCAGTACGTC.

This clone was seen a single time. CDR3 nucleotides: TGCGCCAGCAGCTTGGGACAGGGGATCGGGAGCTATGGCTACACCTTC. Protein sequence: CASSLGQGIGSYGYTF. The genes are TRBV5-1 and TRBJ1-2; 8 bases are shared with TRBD1. V shed 0 bases, J shed 4 bases, and the junction held 8 bases outside the gene matches. Germline V gene sequence: CDR1 SGHRS, CDR2 YFSETQ. This CDR3 contains 16 residues.

The genes are TRBV5-1 and TRBJ2-5; a possible D gene is TRBD1 (6 bases). The CDR3 covers 12 residues. Trimming shortened V by 4 bases and J by 2 bases, and 6 bases separated the two germline ends. CDR1 is SGHRS and CDR2 is YFSETQ in the germline V gene. The DNA of the CDR3 is TGCGCCAGCAGCAGGGGGCAAGAGACCCAGTACTTC. Translation: CASSRGQETQYF.

V and J are TRBV21-1 and TRBJ2-5; TRBD2, the D gene given by the table, was not confirmed from the DNA. TRBV21-1 is a listed pseudogene. CDR3 length: 15 residues. This CDR3 is CASSKRLRGQETQYF. The CDR3, as DNA: TGTGCCAGCAGCAAAAGATTGCGGGGCCAAGAGACCCAGTACTTC.

J is TRBJ2-7 and V is TRBV6-5; perhaps TRBD1 as D (6 bases). This CDR3 spans 15 amino acids. Trimming pared 8 bases from V and 2 bases from J, leaving 19 bases between. CDR1 and CDR2 (germline): MNHEY, SVGAGI. The CDR3, as DNA: TGTGCCAGCGGCTCATTGAACAGGGTTCCCTACGAGCAGTACGTC. Protein: CASGSLNRVPYEQYV.

The chain uses TRBV6-5 and TRBJ1-2, with unresolved D. Deletions cut 5 bases from V and 4 bases from J, with 14 bases between. The CDR3 runs 14 residues. The germline V gene encodes CDR1 MNHEY and CDR2 SVGAGI. As DNA, the CDR3 is TGTGCCAGCAGTGAGGGAGAGCCACCCTATGGCTACACCTTC. It specifies CASSEGEPPYGYTF.

This clone was observed a handful of times. The CDR3, as DNA: TGCGCCAGCAGCCGGACTGCGAGCAGCTCCTACAATGAGCAGTTCTTC. Translation gives CASSRTASSSYNEQFF. J is TRBJ2-1 and V is TRBV5-1; D possibly corresponds to TRBD2 (5 bases). The germline CDR1 and CDR2 sequences are SGHRS and YFSETQ. With 4 bases removed from V and 0 bases from J, the gap between germline ends came to 14 bases. This CDR3 has 16 residues. Full variable domain (remainder filled in from reference TRBV5-1 and TRBJ2-1): KAGVTQTPRYLIKTRGQQVTLSCSPISGHRSVSWYQQTPGQGLQFLFEYFSETQRNKGNFPGRFSGRQFSNSRSEMNVSTLELGDSALYLCASSRTASSSYNEQFFGPGTRLTVL.

This rearrangement joins TRBV7-2 to TRBJ1-2, with 10 positions matching TRBD1. Looked up from germline, CDR1 is SGHTA and CDR2 is FQGNSA. The CDR3 is 16 residues long. Trimming removed 3 bases from V and 4 bases from J; junction bases left unmatched: 8. The CDR3, as DNA: TGTGCCAGCAGCTTGCGGACAGGGGGATTCACCTATGGCTACACCTTC. Translated, it gives CASSLRTGGFTYGYTF.